Below, one T cell receptor beta chain is given with its context. Data came from immunoSEQ multiplex PCR; TCRdb stores just in-frame clones and leaves some out. The sample records roughly 68,000 clones, approximately 90% being singletons. This sample was taken from a study of stem cell transplantation in POMP-related autoinflammatory disease. Per germline, CDR1 SGHAT and CDR2 FQNNGV. The V gene lost 3 bases and the J gene lost 6 bases, with 13 bases spanning the gap. This CDR3 is built from 14 residues. V gene TRBV11-2 combines with J gene TRBJ2-3, with D tentatively TRBD2 (7 bases). The sample was CD4+ T cells from PBMCs, taken after stem cell transplantation. The receptor was isolated from a human patient with POMP-related autoinflammation and immune dysregulation (PRAID). Some T cells may be transferred from the graft donor. CDR3 protein: CASSLPGGGDTQYF. CDR3 sequence (DNA): TGTGCCAGCAGCTTGCCGGGGGGCGGTGATACGCAGTATTTT.